This T cell receptor (beta chain) was identified in a study of T cell responses to AZD1222 COVID-19 vaccine. Overall study context: Second-dose intervals near 4 or 12 weeks were combined. Study-wide results and caveats: Distributed over spike, vaccine-associated CD4 TCRs predominated at 160-218 and 743-854. The donor group comprised mostly white British people and more females; the analysis possibly underestimated clonal diversity.

V shed 4 bases and J 6 bases; nucleotides not matched to a gene: 10. Germline loops: CDR1 SGDLS, CDR2 YYNGEE. This CDR3 has 15 amino acids. Method: immunoSEQ multiplex PCR; TCRdb's copy keeps in-frame clones and lacks some. The table lists 100,000 to 150,000 clones, roughly nine tenths of them singletons. In regard to this clone: The antigen is not known.

The TCR sequence derives from an adult in good health. Sequenced material: peripheral blood, taken on day 0 of AZD1222 vaccination. V usage is TRBV9 and J usage is TRBJ2-7, with 10 bases identical to TRBD1. CDR3: CASSKGGQGLGEQYF. CDR3 coding DNA: TGTGCCAGCAGCAAGGGGGGACAGGGGTTGGGCGAGCAGTACTTC.